Below, 22 T cell receptor beta chains from the same sample are listed, as sequenced in a study of cytomegalovirus exposure and HLA in healthy donors. The PCR was carried out with 60 Vbeta primers and 13 Jbeta primers. Using immunoSEQ multiplex PCR, the repertoire was profiled, and TCRdb retains in-frame clones only, with some absent. The table records roughly 200,000 clones, 70% to 90% of them present only once. Sequenced sample: PBMCs. All receptors come from a man between 25 and 39 years old in good health and CMV-seronegative.

The gene calls are TRBV4-1 and TRBJ1-3, with a tentative D call TRBD1 (5 bases). Germline CDR1 reads MGHRA; CDR2 reads YSYEKL. V was clipped by 1 base and J by 2 bases, with 12 bases between them. The CDR3 runs to 16 residues. This CDR3 is CASSQAAWGAGNTIYF. The CDR3 DNA follows: TGCGCCAGCAGCCAAGCTGCCTGGGGGGCTGGAAACACCATATATTTT.

This chain links TRBV6-5 with TRBJ2-3; perhaps TRBD2 as D (6 bases). Germline V CDR1 and CDR2: MNHEY, SVGAGI. V shed 0 bases and J shed 2 bases, with 9 bases lying between them. CDR3 length: 15 amino acids. CDR3 protein: CASSYSEGLTDTQYF. The CDR3 DNA reads TGTGCCAGCAGTTACTCGGAGGGGCTCACAGATACGCAGTATTTT.

This clone was counted a single time. V usage is TRBV7-2 and J usage is TRBJ2-2; maybe TRBD2 (6 bases). V was cut by 2 bases and J by 4 bases, with 14 bases left in between. CDR1 SGHTA and CDR2 FQGNSA come from the germline V gene. CDR3 length: 16 residues. The CDR3 nucleotides are TGTGCCAGCAGCTTAACACCCCTAGCGAGCACCGGGGAGCTGTTTTTT. Its protein product is CASSLTPLASTGELFF.

V is TRBV4-1 and J is TRBJ2-7, with TRBD2 matching 7 bases. J lost 4 bases, V lost 2 bases, and 8 bases had no gene match. The CDR3 has 15 amino acids. Germline V gene sequence: CDR1 MGHRA, CDR2 YSYEKL. CDR3 coding DNA: TGCGCCAGCAGCCAAACCTGGGAGGGTTCTTACGAGCAGTACTTC. Amino acid sequence: CASSQTWEGSYEQYF.

The rearrangement links TRBV7-9 to TRBJ2-1, with 8 bases lining up with TRBD1. Germline CDR1 is SEHNR and CDR2 is FQNEAQ (reference sequence). The CDR3 has 17 amino acids. After removal of 2 bases from V and 0 bases from J, the junction contained 6 bases not matched to a gene. CDR3 residues: CASSLNRGYSSYNEQFF. Here the CDR3 DNA reads TGTGCCAGCAGCTTAAACAGGGGGTACAGCTCCTACAATGAGCAGTTCTTC.

In the case of this clone: Additional DNA sequences in this sample encode the identical CDR3. The V gene is TRBV5-5, the J gene TRBJ1-6; TRBD1 matches at 9 bases. V lost 2 bases to trimming and J lost 6 bases; unmatched junction nucleotides: 12. The CDR3 has 18 amino acids. Germline V gene data show CDR1 as SGHKS and CDR2 as YYEKEE (reference sequence). CDR3 sequence: CASSLGVLGTGRNSPLHF. The DNA of the CDR3 is TGTGCCAGCAGCTTAGGGGTTTTGGGGACAGGGCGTAATTCACCCCTCCACTTT. Full variable domain (outside the CDR3, taken from reference TRBV5-5 and TRBJ1-6): DAGVTQSPTHLIKTRGQQVTLRCSPISGHKSVSWYQQVLGQGPQFIFQYYEKEERGRGNFPDRFSARQFPNYSSELNVNALLLGDSALYLCASSLGVLGTGRNSPLHFGNGTRLTVT.

This clone has more than one count but fewer than ten. The chain employs TRBV9 and TRBJ1-1; no reliable D call. Germline CDR1 SGDLS, CDR2 YYNGEE. V was shortened by 0 bases and J by 3 bases, with 12 bases between the two germline ends. The CDR3 sequence is 15 residues long. DNA of the CDR3: TGTGCCAGCAGCGTAGGTAAGGTCGGGGACACTGAAGCTTTCTTT. It encodes CASSVGKVGDTEAFF.

V gene TRBV11-2 combines with J gene TRBJ2-7, with D perhaps matching TRBD1 (6 bases). Trimming removed 5 bases at V and 1 base at J, with 12 bases between. The CDR3 runs to 14 residues. Germline values: CDR1 SGHAT, CDR2 FQNNGV. The CDR3 is CASSRWTVSYEQYF. Here the CDR3 DNA reads TGTGCCAGCAGCCGATGGACAGTTTCCTACGAGCAGTACTTC.

This chain uses TRBV16 with TRBJ2-6; no firm D call. The germline gives CDR1 KGHSY, CDR2 FQNENV. V lost 4 bases and J lost 4, with 8 bases in between. The CDR3 consists of 14 residues. CDR3 sequence reads: CASSRGAGANVLTF. DNA for the CDR3: TGTGCCAGCAGCCGAGGCGCCGGGGCCAACGTCCTGACTTTC.

The genes are TRBV19 and TRBJ2-5, with D maybe TRBD1 (6 bases). The germline CDR1 and CDR2 sequences are LNHDA and SQIVND (reference sequence). Trimming removed 4 bases from V and 0 bases from J, with 15 bases in between. The CDR3 is 16 amino acids. CDR3: CASSNPPDSYQETQYF. CDR3 DNA: TGTGCCAGTAGTAATCCGCCGGACAGTTACCAAGAGACCCAGTACTTC.

In the case of this clone: The same CDR3 also results from other DNA sequences found in this sample. The genes are TRBV5-1 and TRBJ2-7, with D possibly matching TRBD2 (7 bases). V was pared by 0 bases and J by 1 base, with 11 bases between. Germline CDR1 reads SGHRS; CDR2 reads YFSETQ. The CDR3 spans 15 residues. In DNA form, the CDR3 reads TGCGCCAGCAGCTTGGGCGGGGGCAGTTCCTACGAGCAGTACTTC. Protein: CASSLGGGSSYEQYF.

The chain uses TRBV6-6 and TRBJ2-7; maybe TRBD1 (6 bases). The V and J ends lost 0 bases and 4 bases respectively, with 7 bases between them. CDR3 length: 13 residues. In germline, CDR1 is MNHNY, CDR2 SVGAGI (reference sequence). CDR3 nucleotide sequence: TGTGCCAGCAGTTACTCGACAGGTTACGAGCAGTACTTC. Translating gives CASSYSTGYEQYF.

This clone was observed a single time. The rearrangement uses TRBV7-6 and TRBJ2-7; 8 bases agree with TRBD1. CDR3 length equals 14 residues. CDR1 is SGHVS, CDR2 FNYEAQ, per germline. Trimming cost V 3 bases and J 6 bases; bases outside gene matches: 7. CDR3 amino acids: CASSFQTGVGEQYF. The CDR3 DNA sequence: TGTGCCAGCAGCTTCCAGACAGGGGTTGGCGAGCAGTACTTC. Based on the CDR3 plus reference TRBV7-6 and TRBJ2-7, the full variable domain is GAGVSQSPRYKVTKRGQDVALRCDPISGHVSLYWYRQALGQGPEFLTYFNYEAQQDKSGLPNDRFSAERPEGSISTLTIQRTEQRDSAMYRCASSFQTGVGEQYFGPGTRLTVT.

V is TRBV6-1 and J is TRBJ1-2, with 9 bases that match TRBD1. V lost 3 bases to trimming and J lost 3 bases; unmatched junction nucleotides: 11. Germline assignment: CDR1 MNHNS and CDR2 SASEGT. CDR3 length: 17 residues. CDR3 region: CASSDIFYRGRDYGYTF. The CDR3 DNA reads TGTGCCAGCAGTGACATATTTTACAGGGGGCGGGACTATGGCTACACCTTC.

The rearrangement links TRBV2 to TRBJ2-5; D uncertain. Looked up from germline, CDR1 is SNHLY and CDR2 is FYNNEI. CDR3 length equals 14 residues. V was pared by 3 bases and J by 3 bases, with 11 bases between. The CDR3 DNA reads TGTGCCAGCAGTGATCCGGTGGCGGAAGAGACCCAGTACTTC. It encodes CASSDPVAEETQYF. Supplemented by reference TRBV2 and TRBJ2-5, the full variable domain reads EPEVTQTPSHQVTQMGQEVILRCVPISNHLYFYWYRQILGQKVEFLVSFYNNEISEKSEIFDDQFSVERPDGSNFTLKIRSTKLEDSAMYFCASSDPVAEETQYFGPGTRLLVL.

The rearrangement uses TRBV5-1 and TRBJ2-7; a possible D gene is TRBD2 (7 bases). The ends were cut back, 7 bases at V and 5 bases at J, with 31 bases in the middle. This CDR3 region has 18 residues. Germline V gene sequence: CDR1 SGHRS, CDR2 YFSETQ. This chain's CDR3 is CASRSTLGGGGSADEQYF. For the CDR3, the DNA is TGCGCCAGCCGCTCCACACTAGGGGGGGGAGGCTCCGCGGACGAGCAGTACTTC.

The chain joins TRBV9 to TRBJ2-3, with a tentative D call TRBD2 (5 bases). The V gene lost 0 bases and the J gene lost 3 bases, with 11 bases spanning the gap. The CDR3 runs 15 residues. Germline V gives CDR1 SGDLS, CDR2 YYNGEE. Here the CDR3 DNA reads TGTGCCAGCAGCGTAGGCAGCGGCTTAACAGATACGCAGTATTTT. It specifies CASSVGSGLTDTQYF. Looking up the rest from reference TRBV9 and TRBJ2-3 gives the full variable domain: DSGVTQTPKHLITATGQRVTLRCSPRSGDLSVYWYQQSLDQGLQFLIQYYNGEERAKGNILERFSAQQFPDLHSELNLSSLELGDSALYFCASSVGSGLTDTQYFGPGTRLTVL.

The CDR3 is CASSASGTGEGTNQPQHF. The CDR3 bases are TGTGCCAGCAGTGCCTCCGGGACAGGGGAGGGTACAAATCAGCCCCAGCATTTT. V gene TRBV6-1 combines with J gene TRBJ1-5; 10 bases fit TRBD1. CDR3 length equals 18 residues. Germline V gene data show CDR1 as MNHNS and CDR2 as SASEGT. V was pared by 4 bases and J by 4 bases, with 13 bases of the junction left unmatched.

V usage is TRBV7-6 and J usage is TRBJ2-7; D call uncertain. CDR1 is SGHVS and CDR2 is FNYEAQ in the germline V gene. This CDR3 contains 13 residues. V was pared by 0 bases and J by 3 bases, with 6 bases between. The CDR3 protein is CASSLAQNYEQYF. The CDR3 DNA reads as TGTGCCAGCAGCTTAGCACAGAACTACGAGCAGTACTTC.

This clone was found a few times. J is TRBJ1-2 and V is TRBV4-3; D is unresolved. Germline-derived CDR1 and CDR2 are LGHNA and YSLEER. Trimming cost V 0 bases and J 5 bases, with 19 bases left between them. This CDR3 has 17 amino acids. This CDR3 reads CASSQDQLGSSIYGYTF. In nucleotides, the CDR3 is TGCGCCAGCAGCCAAGATCAACTCGGGAGTTCGATATATGGCTACACCTTC.

The chain carries TRBV5-4 and TRBJ2-3; 8 bases are shared with TRBD1. After removal of 5 bases from V and 0 bases from J, the junction contained 5 bases not matched to a gene. Germline assignment: CDR1 SGHNT and CDR2 YYREEE (reference sequence). The CDR3 extends over 15 amino acids. The CDR3 DNA sequence: TGTGCCAGCAGTCTACAGGGGGGCAGCACAGATACGCAGTATTTT. Its translation: CASSLQGGSTDTQYF.

V usage is TRBV11-1 and J usage is TRBJ2-7; possible D gene TRBD2, 7 bases. This CDR3 region has 17 residues. Germline CDR1 reads SGHAT; CDR2 reads FQDESV (reference sequence). V gave up 1 base and J gave up 5 bases, with 21 bases separating them. CDR3: CASSLEQGGASMDEQYF. CDR3 nucleotides: TGTGCCAGCAGCTTAGAGCAAGGGGGGGCCAGCATGGACGAGCAGTACTTC.